Each of the 14 T cell receptor beta chains below was sequenced from the same sample in a study of T-cell memory formation after mild COVID-19. One entry per CDR3 protein results from TCRdb running MiXCR on the 5' RACE reads. This table holds about 350,000 distinct CDR3 sequences, roughly 13% found once. The source material was PBMCs or a T cell subset sorted from them (not recorded which). The receptors here all came from a man younger than 35 who had mild COVID-19 (a few samples of this study predate the infection). Cell type and time point are not known.

This clonotype showed up just a few times. This chain links TRBV6-5 with TRBJ2-1; 12 bases line up with TRBD2. The CDR3 is made up of 17 amino acids. V lost 5 bases to trimming and J lost 3 bases; unmatched junction nucleotides: 8. Germline lookup yields CDR1 MNHEY and CDR2 SVGAGI. For the CDR3, the DNA is TGTGCCAGCAGTGAACCGACTAGCGGGGGTTACTACAATGAGCAGTTCTTC. Translation: CASSEPTSGGYYNEQFF.

The table lists this clonotype with many counts. The chain carries TRBV7-2 and TRBJ2-7, with 9 positions matching TRBD1. With V trimmed by 4 bases and J by 6 bases, 13 bases remained unmatched. The CDR3 covers 16 residues. Germline V gene sequence: CDR1 SGHTA, CDR2 FQGNSA. The CDR3 loop is CASSSHAGTGYSEQYV. The CDR3 nucleotides read TGTGCCAGCAGCTCCCATGCCGGGACAGGGTACTCCGAGCAGTACGTC.

This clonotype was seen only a few times. The gene calls are TRBV14 and TRBJ2-1, with D unresolved. The CDR3 covers 15 residues. Germline CDR1 is SGHDN and CDR2 is FVKESK. Trimming removed 3 bases from V and 4 bases from J, with 13 bases in between. The CDR3 loop is CASSQSRSSYNEQFF. The DNA for the CDR3 is TGTGCCAGCAGCCAGTCTCGCTCATCTTACAATGAGCAGTTCTTC.

This clonotype was counted between two and nine times. V is TRBV28 and J is TRBJ1-6, with a tentative D call TRBD1 (6 bases). Trimming took off 2 bases at V and 8 bases at J, with 13 bases between the two ends. This CDR3 is built from 15 residues. CDR1 and CDR2 (germline): MDHEN, SYDVKM. The CDR3 DNA sequence: TGTGCCAGCAGTTTAGAAGGAGGGGGTCATTCACCCCTCCACTTT. Translated: CASSLEGGGHSPLHF.

In this sample, this clonotype turned up a few times. The chain carries TRBV4-2 and TRBJ2-7, with D unclear. The CDR3 has 14 amino acids. V was shortened by 5 bases and J by 5 bases, with 16 bases between the two germline ends. In germline, CDR1 is LGHNA, CDR2 YNFKEQ. CDR3 sequence: CASSYETATHEQYF. Here the CDR3 DNA reads TGTGCCAGCAGCTACGAGACCGCTACGCACGAGCAGTACTTC.

The rearrangement uses TRBV6-1 and TRBJ1-2; 7 positions agree with TRBD1. This CDR3 comprises 13 residues. The germline V gene encodes CDR1 MNHNS and CDR2 SASEGT. Losses at the gene ends were 6 bases for V and 4 bases for J; bases not matched to a gene: 5. CDR3 sequence (DNA): TGTGCCAGCAGCGTACAGGGGCCCTATGGCTACACCTTC. Its protein is CASSVQGPYGYTF.

This clonotype appeared a few times. The chain couples TRBV5-1 to TRBJ2-1; D unresolved. The CDR3 is 15 amino acids. With 8 bases removed from V and 5 bases from J, the gap between germline ends came to 20 bases. Germline CDR1 SGHRS, CDR2 YFSETQ. CDR3 DNA sequence: TGCGCCAGAAGATTCCCCCTCCCCGAGGACAATGAGCAGTTCTTC. Its protein product is CARRFPLPEDNEQFF. The full variable domain, its missing parts supplied by reference TRBV5-1 and TRBJ2-1, is KAGVTQTPRYLIKTRGQQVTLSCSPISGHRSVSWYQQTPGQGLQFLFEYFSETQRNKGNFPGRFSGRQFSNSRSEMNVSTLELGDSALYLCARRFPLPEDNEQFFGPGTRLTVL.

This clonotype was seen more than once but under ten times. The chain joins TRBV4-2 to TRBJ1-6; D ambiguous. The CDR3 is 16 residues long. Germline loops: CDR1 LGHNA, CDR2 YNFKEQ. V was shortened by 0 bases and J by 8 bases, with 14 bases between the two germline ends. CDR3 amino acids: CASSQDLKGDYSPLHF. The CDR3 DNA reads TGTGCCAGCAGCCAAGATCTAAAGGGCGATTATTCACCCCTCCACTTT.

The gene calls are TRBV19 and TRBJ2-3, with TRBD2 identical over 8 bases. Germline V gene data show CDR1 as LNHDA and CDR2 as SQIVND (reference sequence). The junction had 14 bases not matched to a gene; V was cut back by 6 bases and J by 6 bases. The CDR3 covers 16 residues. The CDR3 region has the DNA TGTGCCAGTAGAACCACACGCCCCAGACTAGCGGATACGCAGTATTTT. Protein product: CASRTTRPRLADTQYF.

This clonotype turned up a few times. CDR3 DNA: TGCGCCAGCAGCCTTAGACGGACTAGCGACAATGAGCAGTTCTTC. This sequence encodes CASSLRRTSDNEQFF. The chain uses TRBV4-3 and TRBJ2-1; the match to TRBD2 covers 9 bases. J was trimmed by 5 bases and V by 4 bases; bases with no gene match: 6. The CDR3 spans 15 residues. Germline lookup yields CDR1 LGHNA and CDR2 YSLEER.

This clonotype was counted a few times. The chain joins TRBV4-3 to TRBJ2-3, with TRBD2 identical over 11 bases. This CDR3 has 16 amino acids. Germline V gene sequence: CDR1 LGHNA, CDR2 YSLEER. V trimming: 4 bases; J trimming: 4 bases; junction bases outside the gene matches: 7. CDR3 in amino acids: CASSRLAGMGPDTQYF. Written as DNA, the CDR3 is TGCGCCAGCAGCCGACTAGCGGGGATGGGGCCAGATACGCAGTATTTT.

This chain uses TRBV6-2 or TRBV6-3 with TRBJ2-7, with D maybe TRBD1 (5 bases). Trimming cost V 4 bases and J 5 bases, with 9 bases left between them. Germline assignment: CDR1 MNHEY and CDR2 SVGEGT. The CDR3 is 12 amino acids. CDR3 sequence: CASSWGSDEQYF. CDR3 nucleotide sequence: TGTGCCAGCAGTTGGGGCTCGGACGAGCAGTACTTC.

In this sample, this clonotype turned up a few times. The chain recombines TRBV6-5 with TRBJ1-6, with D tentatively TRBD1 (5 bases). Per germline, CDR1 MNHEY and CDR2 SVGAGI. Deletions cut 2 bases from V and 3 bases from J, with 8 bases between. The CDR3 has 15 amino acids. The CDR3 spells CASSYGTIYNSPLHF. CDR3 DNA: TGTGCCAGCAGTTACGGGACGATCTATAATTCACCCCTCCACTTT.

This clonotype was counted ten times or more. This rearrangement joins TRBV29-1 to TRBJ2-1; the match to TRBD1 covers 11 bases. Trimming removed 7 bases from V and 6 bases from J; junction bases left unmatched: 5. The CDR3 has 13 residues. Germline lookup yields CDR1 SQVTM and CDR2 ANQGSEA. The CDR3 DNA sequence: TGCAGCGCGGCCGGGACAGGGGGCAATGAGCAGTTCTTC. This sequence encodes CSAAGTGGNEQFF.